This T cell receptor (beta chain) derives from a study of cytotoxic CD8 clonotypes in ibrutinib-treated CLL. A remark on this clone: Its antigen is as yet unknown.

The sequencing depth, 1 in 200,000 to 1 in 1 million T cells, was the target. Here immunoSEQ multiplex PCR was the method, and the copy in TCRdb shows in-frame clones only, minus some. The sample has about 140,000 clones; around 76% are singletons. The study's findings and limits: Upon ibrutinib response clonality rose, and upon progression it fell back toward baseline.

Germline-derived CDR1 and CDR2 are MNHEY and SVGAGI. Trimming stripped 6 bases from V and 8 bases from J, with 19 bases between. This CDR3 region has 15 residues. The sample in question was PBMCs, obtained after 24 months of ibrutinib treatment. This TCR derives from a human donor with chronic lymphocytic leukemia. The rearrangement links TRBV6-5 to TRBJ2-2; perhaps TRBD2 as D (5 bases). The CDR3 loop reads CASRWTGRMSGELFF. The CDR3 nucleotides are TGTGCCAGCAGGTGGACGGGAAGGATGTCAGGGGAGCTGTTTTTT.